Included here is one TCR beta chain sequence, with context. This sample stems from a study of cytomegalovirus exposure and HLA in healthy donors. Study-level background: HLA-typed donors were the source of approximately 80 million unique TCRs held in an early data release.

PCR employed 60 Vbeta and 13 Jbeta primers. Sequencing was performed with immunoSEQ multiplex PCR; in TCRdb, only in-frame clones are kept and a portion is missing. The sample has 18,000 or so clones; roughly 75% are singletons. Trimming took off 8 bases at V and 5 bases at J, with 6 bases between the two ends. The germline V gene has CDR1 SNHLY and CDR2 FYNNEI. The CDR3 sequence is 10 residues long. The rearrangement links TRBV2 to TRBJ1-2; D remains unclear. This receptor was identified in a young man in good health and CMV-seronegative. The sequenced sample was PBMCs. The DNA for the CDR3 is TGTGCCAGCTCGGGATATGGCTACACCTTC. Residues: CASSGYGYTF.